What follows describes a single T cell receptor (beta chain). The target antigen is unknown. This sample is drawn from a study of T cells after yellow fever vaccination. The wider study: Fractions of low cell number were prepared using SMART-Seq v4 Ultra Low Input. Study conclusions and caveats: Researchers cautioned that FACS-sorted repertoires could harbor abundant clonotypes contaminating from the bulk population.

It was through 5'RACE template switching that TCR cDNA was made, with a universal primer site and UMIs added. TCRdb redid the calling of the 5' RACE reads with MiXCR, one entry per CDR3 protein. The sample lists 200,000 to 300,000 distinct CDR3 sequences, 10% to 15% occurring once. This CDR3 has 16 residues. Germline V lookup: CDR1 ENHRY, CDR2 SYGVKD. V shed 6 bases, J shed 2 bases, and the junction held 9 bases outside the gene matches. The sample was CD4+ T cells sorted from PBMCs, taken 45 days after the yellow fever booster vaccination. The chain combines TRBV10-3 with TRBJ2-3; TRBD1 agrees at 9 bases. The clonotype was recovered from a man younger than 45 who received the YFV17D yellow fever vaccine. DNA of the CDR3: TGTGCCATCAGAGACCCGGGACAGGGTGCCACAGATACGCAGTATTTT. It yields the protein CAIRDPGQGATDTQYF.